A selection of T cell receptor beta chains follows, all from one sample in a study of blood T cells in healthy people across ages. TCRdb redid the calling of the 5' RACE reads with MiXCR, one entry per CDR3 protein. The profile shows around 1.5 million distinct CDR3 sequences, about 43% of them singletons. Sequenced: blood. Every receptor here comes from a woman aged 18-29 years in good health. Each CDR3 is given with its conserved first and last residue. D genes are given only for firm matches. Clone size is stated in some rows and not others, as once, few, many or a class when expanded.

d_call	j_call	v_call	clone_size	cdr3_nt	cdr3_aa
-	TRBJ2-3	TRBV7-2	few	TGTGCCAGCAGCTCCAGGGTGACGACCACAGATACGCAGTATTTT	CASSSRVTTTDTQYF
TRBD2	TRBJ2-7	TRBV20-1	few	TGCAGTGCTAGTCCTCCCACTAGCGGACTTTCCTACGAGCAGTACTTC	CSASPPTSGLSYEQYF
-	TRBJ1-2	TRBV5-1	few	TGCGCCAGCAGCTTGGGATGGGCAGGGGAAGATGGCTACACCTTC	CASSLGWAGEDGYTF
TRBD1	TRBJ2-3	TRBV7-7	-	TGTGCCAGCAGCTTATCAGCAGGGGGACGGGATACGCAGTATTTT	CASSLSAGGRDTQYF
-	TRBJ2-7	TRBV6-5	-	TGTGCCAGCAGTGGTGGACCCGAGCAGTACTTC	CASSGGPEQYF
-	TRBJ1-1	TRBV2	few	TGTGCCAGCAGTGAAAAGAGGCCCGGGGCGGAAGCTTTCTTT	CASSEKRPGAEAFF
-	TRBJ2-3	TRBV6-1	few	TGTGCCAGCAGTGAGAGGTTGCTTATTTGGTATTTT	CASSERLLIWYF
-	TRBJ1-2	TRBV30	-	TGTGCCTGGACCATGGGATATGGCTACACCTTC	CAWTMGYGYTF
-	TRBJ2-5	TRBV5-1	few	TGCGCCAGCAGCTTGCCCCTCGGACAGCAGTACTTC	CASSLPLGQQYF
TRBD2	TRBJ2-3	TRBV10-3	many	TGTGCCATCAGTGAGATAGCGGGGGGCGGTGATACGCAGTATTTT	CAISEIAGGGDTQYF
-	TRBJ2-7	TRBV6-6	-	TGTGCCAGCATCTCAGGGGATTACGAGCAGTACTTC	CASISGDYEQYF
-	TRBJ1-2	TRBV7-2	-	TGTGCCAGCAGCCAGAGATTGAAAAACTATGGCTACACCTTC	CASSQRLKNYGYTF
TRBD2	TRBJ2-3	TRBV2	-	TGTGCCAGCAAAACTAGCGGGGCCTCAGATACGCAGTATTTT	CASKTSGASDTQYF
-	TRBJ2-5	TRBV7-2	-	TGTGCCAGCACCCCGGGACCTCAAGAGACCCAGTACTTC	CASTPGPQETQYF
TRBD2	TRBJ2-3	TRBV15	few	TGTGCCACCAGCAGAGATCGGGGTAGCGGGAGGTCTAGCACAGATACGCAGTATTTT	CATSRDRGSGRSSTDTQYF
TRBD2	TRBJ2-4	TRBV6-2/TRBV6-3	-	TGTGCCAGCGTAGCTAGCGGGAGGGCCGAGGGCACGGCCAAAAACATTCAGTACTTC	CASVASGRAEGTAKNIQYF
-	TRBJ2-7	TRBV20-1	few	TGCAGTGCACCTTACCCCGGGTCGTACGAGCAGTACTTC	CSAPYPGSYEQYF
-	TRBJ2-7	TRBV12-3/TRBV12-4	-	TGTGCCAGCAGTTTCGTACTTCACCATGAGCAGTACTTC	CASSFVLHHEQYF
-	TRBJ2-7	TRBV11-2	-	TGTGCCAGCAGCTTCCACTCAGACGAGCAGTACTTC	CASSFHSDEQYF
-	TRBJ2-1	TRBV9	-	TGTGCCAGCAGCGCTACTAGAGCCACCTACAATGAGCAGTTCTTC	CASSATRATYNEQFF
TRBD2	TRBJ2-7	TRBV6-2/TRBV6-3	few	TGTGCCAGCAGTTCCCCTCGTAGCGGGAGTACCTACGAGCAGTACTTC	CASSSPRSGSTYEQYF
-	TRBJ1-1	TRBV27	-	TGTGCCAGCAGTAGGCCGGGACGGATGAACACTGAAGCTTTCTTT	CASSRPGRMNTEAFF
TRBD2	TRBJ2-1	TRBV6-6	few	TGTGCCAGCAGCTCCACTAGCGGAGACGTAAATGAGCAGTTCTTC	CASSSTSGDVNEQFF
-	TRBJ2-1	TRBV7-2	few	TGTGCCAGCAGCTTAAGCCTACCCTACAATGAGCAGTTCTTC	CASSLSLPYNEQFF
-	TRBJ2-2	TRBV12-3/TRBV12-4	few	TGTGCCAGCACCCGTGGGGGGGCGTCCGGGGAGCTGTTTTTT	CASTRGGASGELFF
TRBD1	TRBJ2-7	TRBV2	-	TGTGCCAGCAGTGGGGACAGGGCGGACGAGCAGTACTTC	CASSGDRADEQYF
TRBD1	TRBJ2-7	TRBV6-1	few	TGTGCCAGCAGTGATGACAGGGGGCTTTACGAGCAGTACTTC	CASSDDRGLYEQYF
TRBD1	TRBJ1-2	TRBV3-1	-	TGTGCCAGCAGCCAGCCAGGGGGCAGTACCCTAGAGGGCTACACCTTC	CASSQPGGSTLEGYTF
TRBD1	TRBJ1-6	TRBV10-3	-	TGTGCCATCAGTGAAGGGACAGGGGGTTCACCCCTCCACTTT	CAISEGTGGSPLHF
TRBD2	TRBJ2-1	TRBV3-1	-	TGTGCCAGCAGCCAAGATATTGCGGGGGGTCCCCGTAAGTTCTTC	CASSQDIAGGPRKFF
-	TRBJ1-4	TRBV5-1	-	TGCGCCAGCAGCTCCTCCATAGGCACTAATGAAAAACTGTTTTTT	CASSSSIGTNEKLFF
-	TRBJ1-1	TRBV12-3/TRBV12-4	-	TGTGCCAGCAGGGTGTGGGGAATGAACACTGAAGCTTTCTTT	CASRVWGMNTEAFF
TRBD1	TRBJ2-3	TRBV10-3	many	TGTGCCATCATGGGACAGGAGTCCTCAGATACGCAGTATTTT	CAIMGQESSDTQYF
-	TRBJ2-1	TRBV7-9	few	TGTGCCAGCAGCGCAGTGGAGCGGCAGTTCTTC	CASSAVERQFF
TRBD2	TRBJ2-7	TRBV6-5	-	TGTGCCAGCAGCCCGGGACTAGCAATAAACTACGAGCAGTACTTC	CASSPGLAINYEQYF
TRBD2	TRBJ2-7	TRBV6-1	-	TGTGCCAGCAGTGAACAAGGACCCGGGGGGTACAATGAGCAGTACTTC	CASSEQGPGGYNEQYF
-	TRBJ2-7	TRBV7-9	-	TGTGCCAGCGTGAGTGAGGGAGGCCCCTCCTACAATGAGCAGTACTTC	CASVSEGGPSYNEQYF
-	TRBJ2-7	TRBV27	-	TGTGCCAGCAGTTTCCAGGGGAGTTTCCACGAGCAGTACTTC	CASSFQGSFHEQYF
TRBD2	TRBJ2-5	TRBV6-2/TRBV6-3	few	TGTGCCAGCAGTTACTCGAGGGCGGGAGAGTCCCTGAAGACCCAGTACTTC	CASSYSRAGESLKTQYF
-	TRBJ2-1	TRBV29-1	-	-	CSVGLGSGEQLF
TRBD2	TRBJ2-1	TRBV7-2	-	TGTGCCAGCAGCTTACTGGAGCGGGGGGTAGTAAAAAATGAGCAGTTCTTC	CASSLLERGVVKNEQFF
TRBD1	TRBJ1-4	TRBV20-1	few	TGCAGTGCTAGCGGGACAGGGCGGTTTGAAAAACTGTTTTTT	CSASGTGRFEKLFF
TRBD2	TRBJ2-1	TRBV6-5	-	TGTGCCAGCAGAACCATTGAGCGGGGGACCTATAGGCAGTTCTTC	CASRTIERGTYRQFF
-	TRBJ2-2	TRBV12-3/TRBV12-4	-	TGTGCCAGCAGTTTTGTGGGGTCCTTGAACACCGGGGAGCTGTTTTTT	CASSFVGSLNTGELFF
-	TRBJ1-3	TRBV3-1	-	TGTGCCAGCAGCCAAGATTCCCCGGGAAACACCATATATTTT	CASSQDSPGNTIYF
TRBD2	TRBJ2-5	TRBV4-1	-	TGCGCCAGCAGCCAAGGGCGACGAGCGGGAGAAGAGACCCAGTACTTC	CASSQGRRAGEETQYF
TRBD2	TRBJ2-3	TRBV27	-	TGTGCCAGCCATAGGGGACTAAGCACAGATACGCAGTATTTT	CASHRGLSTDTQYF
-	TRBJ2-7	TRBV12-3/TRBV12-4	-	TGTGCCAGCAGTTTGCGCGGGGTAATAATGGAGCAGTACTTC	CASSLRGVIMEQYF
TRBD1	TRBJ1-2	TRBV5-1	few	TGCGCCAGCAGGCTCGAGGGGGCCGGGTTGATCTATGGCTACACCTTC	CASRLEGAGLIYGYTF
-	TRBJ2-2	TRBV3-1	-	TGTGCTACGATACAGCAGAACACCGGGGAGCTGTTTTTT	CATIQQNTGELFF